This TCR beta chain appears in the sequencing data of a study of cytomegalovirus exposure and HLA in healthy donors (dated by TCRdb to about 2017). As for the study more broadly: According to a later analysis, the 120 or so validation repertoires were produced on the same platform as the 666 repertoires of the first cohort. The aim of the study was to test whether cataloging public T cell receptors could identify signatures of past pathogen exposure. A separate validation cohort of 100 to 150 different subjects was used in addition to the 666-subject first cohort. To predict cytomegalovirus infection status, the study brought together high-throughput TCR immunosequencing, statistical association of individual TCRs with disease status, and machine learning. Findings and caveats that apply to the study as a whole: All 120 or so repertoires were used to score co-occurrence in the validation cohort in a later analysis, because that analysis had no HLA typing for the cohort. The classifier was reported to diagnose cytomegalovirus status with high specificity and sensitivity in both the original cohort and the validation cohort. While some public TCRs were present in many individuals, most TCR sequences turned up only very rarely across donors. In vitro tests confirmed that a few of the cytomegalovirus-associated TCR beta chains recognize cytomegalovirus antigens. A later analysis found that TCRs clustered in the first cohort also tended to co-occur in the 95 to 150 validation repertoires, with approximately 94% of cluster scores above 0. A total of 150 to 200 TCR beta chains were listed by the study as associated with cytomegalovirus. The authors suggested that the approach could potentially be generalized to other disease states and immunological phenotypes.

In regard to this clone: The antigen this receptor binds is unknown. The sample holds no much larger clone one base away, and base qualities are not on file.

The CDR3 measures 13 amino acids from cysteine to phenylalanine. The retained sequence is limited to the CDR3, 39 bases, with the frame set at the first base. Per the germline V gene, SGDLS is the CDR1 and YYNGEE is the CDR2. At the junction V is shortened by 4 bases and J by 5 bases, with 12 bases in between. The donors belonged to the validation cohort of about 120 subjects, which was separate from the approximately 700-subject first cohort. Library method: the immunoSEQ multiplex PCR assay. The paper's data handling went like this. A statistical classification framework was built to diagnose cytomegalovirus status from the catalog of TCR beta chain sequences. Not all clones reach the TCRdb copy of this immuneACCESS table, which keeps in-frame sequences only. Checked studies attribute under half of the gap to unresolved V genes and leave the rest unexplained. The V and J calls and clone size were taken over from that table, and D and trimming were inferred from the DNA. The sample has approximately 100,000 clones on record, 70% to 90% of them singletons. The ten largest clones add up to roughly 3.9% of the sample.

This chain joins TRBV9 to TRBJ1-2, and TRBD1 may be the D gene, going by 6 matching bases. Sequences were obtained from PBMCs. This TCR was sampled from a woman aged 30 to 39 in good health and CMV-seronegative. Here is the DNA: TGTGCCAGCAGCCCAAGGACAGAGTATGGCTACACCTTC. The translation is CASSPRTEYGYTF.